These 2 T cell receptor beta chains originate from one sample sequenced in a study of blood T cells in healthy people across ages. A J-beta primer mix and a sample-barcoded 5' primer were used in a second PCR of roughly 6 to 11 cycles. MiXCR, applied by TCRdb to the 5' RACE reads, yields one record per CDR3 protein. The table shows about 690,000 distinct CDR3 sequences, with around two fifths occurring only once. Sequencing was done on a sample of blood. The receptor source for this set is an elderly man in good health.

This clonotype was seen only a few times. In nucleotides, the CDR3 is TGTGCCAGCAGCATAGGAACAGGGTACTCCAATGAGCAGTTCTTC. Its translation: CASSIGTGYSNEQFF. The rearrangement joins TRBV7-2 to TRBJ2-1; TRBD1 is a possible D gene (6 bases). Germline loops: CDR1 SGHTA, CDR2 FQGNSA. This CDR3 is 15 amino acids long. Trimming pared 5 bases from V and 6 bases from J, leaving 17 bases between.

The chain combines TRBV7-9 with TRBJ1-6; D gene unclear. This CDR3 contains 13 residues. Germline-derived CDR1 and CDR2 are SEHNR and FQNEAQ (reference sequence). Trimming stripped 4 bases from V and 9 bases from J, with 10 bases between. CDR3 bases: TGTGCCAGCAGCTACCTCCCGGGTTCACCCCTCCACTTT. This codes for CASSYLPGSPLHF.